The 15 T cell receptor beta chains below all came from one sample that was sequenced in a study of T cell repertoires in cytomegalovirus infection. Using its own MiXCR run on the reads, TCRdb lists one record per CDR3 protein. The repertoire holds roughly 230,000 distinct CDR3 sequences, with roughly 12% as singletons. The sample was PBMCs. These receptors all come from a human donor in good health (CMV status not recorded). Some clones in this sample may be carry-over from other donors' samples.

This chain connects TRBV29-1 to TRBJ1-1; D is perhaps TRBD1 (5 bases). There are 13 residues in the CDR3. Germline lookup yields CDR1 SQVTM and CDR2 ANQGSEA. V lost 7 bases and J lost 6, with 18 bases in between. The CDR3 DNA follows: TGCAGCGCCCAGGACGGCGGAGGGGCTGAAGCTTTCTTT. This sequence encodes CSAQDGGGAEAFF.

The chain combines TRBV12-3 or TRBV12-4 with TRBJ1-5; D uncertain. CDR3 length: 13 amino acids. Trimming cost V 3 bases and J 5 bases, with 8 bases left between them. CDR3 residues: CASSFSEYQPQHF. The CDR3, as DNA: TGTGCCAGCAGTTTTTCCGAGTATCAGCCCCAGCATTTT.

This clonotype was seen a handful of times. The chain couples TRBV6-2 or TRBV6-3 to TRBJ1-2; maybe TRBD1 (6 bases). Germline CDR1 is MNHEY and CDR2 is SVGEGT. CDR3 size: 13 residues. V lost 3 bases and J 4 bases, leaving 9 bases between the germline ends. The CDR3 protein is CASSYGQLYGYTF. CDR3 DNA: TGTGCCAGCAGTTATGGACAGCTCTATGGCTACACCTTC.

This chain connects TRBV6-5 to TRBJ1-1, with 7 bases aligning to TRBD1. Trimming took 2 bases from V and 1 from J; bases not matched to a gene: 4. The germline gives CDR1 MNHEY, CDR2 SVGAGI. The CDR3 is 15 residues long. The CDR3 is CASSYDRVTNTEAFF. CDR3 DNA sequence: TGTGCCAGCAGTTACGACAGGGTTACGAACACTGAAGCTTTCTTT.

This clonotype has just a few counts. This chain joins TRBV7-8 and TRBJ1-4, with D tentatively TRBD1 (5 bases). Trimming pared 3 bases from V and 8 bases from J, leaving 16 bases between. CDR3 length equals 15 residues. Germline CDR1 SGHVS, CDR2 FQNEAQ. The CDR3 loop reads CASSLSGGSGEKLFF. The DNA of the CDR3 is TGTGCCAGCAGCTTGTCGGGGGGGTCGGGAGAAAAACTGTTTTTT.

This clonotype occurred many times. This CDR3 reads CASSSLGHLYGYTF. DNA for the CDR3: TGTGCCAGCAGCTCTCTCGGACACCTCTATGGCTACACCTTC. This chain connects TRBV7-2 to TRBJ1-2; possible D gene TRBD1, 5 bases. There are 14 residues in the CDR3. The ends were cut back, 4 bases at V and 4 bases at J, with 13 bases in the middle. CDR1 and CDR2 (germline): SGHTA, FQGNSA.

The sample holds many counts of this clonotype. The V call is TRBV7-2, the J call TRBJ2-2; TRBD1 might be the D (5 bases). Per the germline V gene, CDR1 is SGHTA and CDR2 is FQGNSA. With 0 bases removed from V and 0 bases from J, the gap between germline ends came to 14 bases. The CDR3 is made up of 18 amino acids. The CDR3 is CASSLALVGRANTGELFF. CDR3 DNA sequence: TGTGCCAGCAGCTTAGCGCTCGTTGGCAGGGCGAACACCGGGGAGCTGTTTTTT.

This clonotype was counted only a few times. The V gene is TRBV7-9, the J gene TRBJ2-7; 11 bases agree with TRBD2. There are 15 residues in the CDR3. Germline assignment: CDR1 SEHNR and CDR2 FQNEAQ (reference sequence). J gave up 3 bases and V 5 bases, and 6 bases lay outside the gene matches. CDR3 loop: CASSKTGLADYEQYF. The CDR3 bases are TGTGCCAGCAGCAAAACGGGACTAGCGGACTACGAGCAGTACTTC.

This clonotype came up many times. V gene TRBV20-1 combines with J gene TRBJ1-5; D is unclear. Germline CDR1 reads DFQATT; CDR2 reads SNEGSKA (reference sequence). V was clipped by 0 bases and J by 0 bases, with 15 bases between them. This CDR3 spans 17 amino acids. In DNA, the CDR3 is TGCAGTGCTAGAGATCACGACAACCCCCGTAGCAATCAGCCCCAGCATTTT. Translated: CSARDHDNPRSNQPQHF.

This clonotype occurred many times. The chain uses TRBV12-5 and TRBJ2-2; TRBD1 agrees at 7 bases. Germline loops: CDR1 LGHNT, CDR2 FRNRAP. Germline trimming cut 1 base from V and 4 bases from J; bases unmatched to any gene: 3. The CDR3 covers 15 residues. CDR3 DNA sequence: TGTGCTAGTGGTTTGGAAGGGGGCGGCACCGGGGAGCTGTTTTTT. It is translated as CASGLEGGGTGELFF.

This clonotype appeared many times. The chain employs TRBV28 and TRBJ1-5; D might be TRBD1 (6 bases). Trimming took 4 bases from V and 2 from J, leaving 12 bases between them. The CDR3 totals 15 residues. Germline CDR1 is MDHEN and CDR2 is SYDVKM. CDR3 region: CASSYGGDGNQPQHF. DNA of the CDR3: TGTGCCAGCAGTTACGGGGGCGATGGCAATCAGCCCCAGCATTTT.

This clonotype has ten or more counts. This chain uses TRBV5-1 with TRBJ1-6; no reliable D call. Trimming removed 1 base from V and 8 bases from J, with 16 bases in between. The germline V gene encodes CDR1 SGHRS and CDR2 YFSETQ. The CDR3 sequence is 16 residues long. CDR3 in DNA: TGCGCCAGCAGCTTGTCGGGATTCCCCCTAGATTCACCCCTCCACTTT. Its protein is CASSLSGFPLDSPLHF.

V and J are TRBV20-1 and TRBJ1-1; TRBD1 might be the D (5 bases). The germline V and J ends were trimmed by 2 bases and 3 bases, with 10 bases remaining between them. There are 13 residues in the CDR3. CDR1 is DFQATT and CDR2 is SNEGSKA in the germline V gene (reference sequence). The CDR3 sequence: CSARSARDTEAFF. In DNA, the CDR3 is TGCAGTGCTAGATCCGCCAGGGACACTGAAGCTTTCTTT.

The CDR3 sequence: CASSPPGDGSREKLFF. The CDR3, as DNA: TGTGCCAGCTCACCACCAGGGGATGGGAGTCGTGAAAAACTGTTTTTT. The chain is built from TRBV18 and TRBJ1-4; maybe TRBD1 (5 bases). CDR3 length: 16 residues. CDR1 and CDR2 (germline): KGHSH, LQKENI. Trimming removed 0 bases at V and 7 bases at J, with 15 bases between.

The chain couples TRBV23-1 to TRBJ1-2; maybe TRBD1 (5 bases). TRBV23-1 qualifies as an ORF whose function is uncertain. CDR3 length: 13 residues. V was shortened by 9 bases and J by 2 bases, with 13 bases between the two germline ends. CDR3 sequence: CASAYWGNYGYTF. The CDR3 region has the DNA TGCGCCAGTGCGTATTGGGGGAACTATGGCTACACCTTC.